This T cell receptor beta chain originates from a study of radiation and T cells in renal cell carcinoma. Regarding the study as a whole: Without pretreatment biopsies, baseline tumor clonotype presence was undetermined.

Libraries were prepared by immunoSEQ multiplex PCR; TCRdb keeps only in-frame clonotypes and omits some of them. The data show about 140,000 clones, 70% to 90% seen once. Per germline, CDR1 LNHDA and CDR2 SQIVND (reference sequence). The CDR3 has 12 amino acids. With respect to this clone: Its antigen is still unknown. A read error may produce the germline difference seen at one junction end.

The time point here: baseline pretreatment blood. Stated treatment: 15 Gy SBRT to primary tumor, nephrectomy 4 weeks later. Clear cell pathology was present in this patient's renal cell carcinoma. This chain uses TRBV19 with TRBJ1-5, with D perhaps TRBD1 (5 bases). The sequence derives from a woman in her forties or fifties with renal cell carcinoma. Sample: blood, taken from a patient whose treatment included radiotherapy and nephrectomy. DNA for the CDR3: TGTGCCAGTACCGGCAGCGGGACGCCTAGGTATTTT. Its protein is CASTGSGTPRYF.